This T cell receptor beta chain originates from a study of shared clonotypes between healthy human individuals. On the study more broadly: With ages of 18 to 49, the donors were two women and three men.

The length of the CDR3 is 14 residues. The V segment lost 0 bases and the J segment 6 bases; nucleotides outside the gene matches: 2. The germline V gene has CDR1 SGHTA and CDR2 FQGNSA. Healthy HIV-negative adults with no recent acute infections or vaccinations were recruited as donors. Genomic DNA of each subset was evenly split across several immunoSEQ plates. Sequenced by immunoSEQ multiplex PCR; TCRdb stores in-frame clones only, minus some. The data show more than 400,000 clones, roughly 80% seen once. This sequence joins TRBV7-2 and TRBJ2-1; 7 nucleotides line up with TRBD1. Sequenced input: PBMCs. This receptor was identified in a woman in her thirties or forties in good health. Some clones in this sample may be carry-over from other donors' samples. In DNA form, the CDR3 reads TGTGCCAGCAGCTTAGCGGGACAGTCCAATGAGCAGTTCTTC. As protein: CASSLAGQSNEQFF.